This T cell receptor (beta chain) stems from a study of spatial heterogeneity in lung cancer. Study at large: Alpha-chain sequences were consistently detected less often than beta-chain sequences. Matched bulk RNA-seq gave a T cell module score that correlated strongly with tumor-region TCR transcript counts.

Study-level results: Higher tumor mutation counts went along with higher counts of expanded intratumoral alpha and beta TCRs.

By share, this clonotype counts as medium-sized. The antigen remains undetermined. Documented time point: sample taken at primary tumor resection. Trimming left V 0 bases short and J 6 bases short, with 18 bases between. There are 16 residues in the CDR3. Every TCR cDNA molecule bore a unique molecular identifier. Each CDR3 protein gets one entry after TCRdb re-called the 5' RACE reads with MiXCR. The data contain 2,000 or so distinct CDR3 sequences, under 9% of them singletons. This receptor was taken from a male donor with early-stage non-small cell lung cancer. V and J are TRBV23-1 and TRBJ2-7, with D perhaps being TRBD1 or TRBD2 (5 bases each). TRBV23-1 is classed as an ORF, of uncertain function. The material was lung tumor tissue, obtained at surgery. This CDR3 is CASSQSSPGPRSEQYF. In nucleotides, the CDR3 is TGCGCCAGCAGTCAATCGTCCCCGGGACCCCGCTCCGAGCAGTACTTC.